The 12 T cell receptor beta chains given below trace back to one sample, sequenced in a study of blood T cell repertoires in COVID-19. Profiling relied on immunoSEQ multiplex PCR, and the TCRdb table lists in-frame clones only, not all of them. The data hold over 400,000 clones, with 86% observed a single time. Sequencing was performed on peripheral blood. Every receptor here comes from a woman in her thirties with active or convalescent COVID-19.

This chain joins TRBV6-1 and TRBJ1-4; no clear D. Per germline, CDR1 MNHNS and CDR2 SASEGT. V was cut by 2 bases and J by 8 bases, with 9 bases left in between. There are 13 residues in the CDR3. CDR3 coding DNA: TGTGCCAGCAGTGAAAATGGGAGGGAAAAACTGTTTTTT. Translating gives CASSENGREKLFF.

The chain combines TRBV10-3 with TRBJ1-6; 9 nucleotides agree with TRBD1. V gave up 4 bases and J gave up 4 bases; unmatched junction bases: 2. The CDR3 contains 15 residues. The germline CDR1 and CDR2 sequences are ENHRY and SYGVKD. This CDR3 is CAISGTGDYNSPLHF. CDR3 coding DNA: TGTGCCATCAGTGGGACAGGGGATTATAATTCACCCCTCCACTTT.

The sample holds a few counts of this clone. The chain uses TRBV7-6 and TRBJ2-5, with TRBD1 identical over 9 bases. This CDR3 spans 14 amino acids. Germline V gene sequence: CDR1 SGHVS, CDR2 FNYEAQ. V lost 5 bases and J lost 4; bases outside the gene matches: 5. The CDR3 loop is CASSLQGQGETQYF. The CDR3 DNA sequence: TGTGCCAGCAGCCTACAGGGACAGGGAGAGACCCAGTACTTC.

This clone was counted a single time. CDR3 sequence reads: CASSLEPNQPQHF. For the CDR3, the DNA is TGCGCCAGCAGCTTGGAGCCAAATCAGCCCCAGCATTTT. This chain connects TRBV5-1 to TRBJ1-5; D unclear. V lost 0 bases to trimming and J lost 4 bases, with 5 bases between them. This CDR3 is 13 amino acids long. CDR1 and CDR2 (germline): SGHRS, YFSETQ.

V gene TRBV19 combines with J gene TRBJ1-2, with D tentatively TRBD1 (5 bases). Germline lookup yields CDR1 LNHDA and CDR2 SQIVND (reference sequence). This CDR3 has 16 amino acids. Trimming shortened V by 4 bases and J by 6 bases, and 21 bases separated the two germline ends. The CDR3 reads CASSKGIDRPVDGYTF. As DNA, the CDR3 is TGTGCCAGTAGTAAGGGGATTGACAGACCCGTAGATGGCTACACCTTC.

The chain carries TRBV2 and TRBJ2-7; D perhaps matches TRBD1 (6 bases). With 8 bases removed from V and 1 base from J, the gap between germline ends came to 12 bases. The CDR3 extends over 13 amino acids. Germline loops: CDR1 SNHLY, CDR2 FYNNEI. DNA for the CDR3: TGTGCCAGCGATAGGGACACTTCCTACGAGCAGTACTTC. It is translated as CASDRDTSYEQYF.

The rearrangement uses TRBV11-3 and TRBJ2-7; D call uncertain. The CDR3 has 12 amino acids. V lost 5 bases to trimming and J lost 6 bases, with 11 bases between them. The V gene's germline CDR1 is SGHNT and CDR2 YENEEA. The CDR3 nucleotides read TGTGCCAGCAGCCAGTCTAGACCCGAGCAGTACTTC. The encoded protein is CASSQSRPEQYF.

The DNA of the CDR3 is TGTGCCAGCTCACCAGGGGGCTTGAACACCGGGGAGCTGTTTTTT. Translating gives CASSPGGLNTGELFF. The V and J genes are TRBV18 and TRBJ2-2; possibly TRBD1 for D (6 bases). CDR3 length equals 15 residues. The V gene's germline CDR1 is KGHSH and CDR2 LQKENI. V was shortened by 2 bases and J by 1 base, with 8 bases between the two germline ends. Supplemented by reference TRBV18 and TRBJ2-2, the full variable domain reads NAGVMQNPRHLVRRRGQEARLRCSPMKGHSHVYWYRQLPEEGLKFMVYLQKENIIDESGMPKERFSAEFPKEGPSILRIQQVVRGDSAAYFCASSPGGLNTGELFFGEGSRLTVL.

The chain links TRBV27 to TRBJ1-1; 9 nucleotides match TRBD1. Germline loops: CDR1 MNHEY, CDR2 SMNVEV (reference sequence). The length of the CDR3 is 16 residues. The junction had 8 bases not matched to a gene; V was cut back by 6 bases and J by 0 bases. The CDR3 region is CASREGTGYMNTEAFF. The CDR3 DNA reads as TGTGCCAGCAGGGAAGGGACAGGGTATATGAACACTGAAGCTTTCTTT.

The chain employs TRBV19 and TRBJ1-3, with TRBD1 identical over 12 bases. Germline V lookup: CDR1 LNHDA, CDR2 SQIVND (reference sequence). V lost 6 bases to trimming and J lost 7 bases; unmatched junction nucleotides: 10. The CDR3 has 16 residues. The CDR3 DNA reads as TGTGCCAGTAGCACACACCGGGACAGGGGGCACAACACCATATATTTT. Its translation is CASSTHRDRGHNTIYF.

The gene calls are TRBV6-5 and TRBJ1-6, with D tentatively TRBD1 (6 bases). V was clipped by 4 bases and J by 1 base, with 8 bases between them. The CDR3 is 15 amino acids. Germline lookup yields CDR1 MNHEY and CDR2 SVGAGI. Written as DNA, the CDR3 is TGTGCCAGCAGTTCAGGGGAGTCCTATAATTCACCCCTCCACTTT. This encodes CASSSGESYNSPLHF.

This clone appeared once. The chain carries TRBV4-1 and TRBJ2-7, with 9 bases fitting TRBD2. The CDR3 length is 14 residues. The ends lost 2 bases at V and 4 bases at J; junction bases unmatched: 3. Per the germline V gene, CDR1 is MGHRA and CDR2 is YSYEKL. The CDR3 here is CASSQTGLAYEQYF. As DNA, the CDR3 is TGCGCCAGCAGCCAAACGGGACTAGCTTACGAGCAGTACTTC.